These 31 T cell receptor beta chains were all obtained from the same sample, sequenced in a study of CD8 T cells in Susac syndrome. A quantity of about 0.5 to 1 ug RNA underwent reverse transcription using random hexamers. MiXCR, applied by TCRdb to the immunoSEQ multiplex PCR reads, yields one record per CDR3 protein. The sample records about 160,000 distinct CDR3 sequences, approximately 94% being singletons. The source material was CD4+ T cells from PBMCs. The receptors come from a human donor with multiple sclerosis.

CDR3 sequence (DNA): TGTGCCACCAGAGGGACAGGATTTGCTGGGGCCAACGTCCTGACTTTC. Amino acid sequence: CATRGTGFAGANVLTF. The gene calls are TRBV6-2 or TRBV6-3 and TRBJ2-6, with TRBD1 matching 8 bases. The CDR3 has 16 amino acids. The germline V gene encodes CDR1 MNHEY and CDR2 SVGEGT. J was trimmed by 2 bases and V by 10 bases; bases with no gene match: 10.

This clonotype was observed once. This chain uses TRBV12-5 with TRBJ2-6; D not resolved. Germline CDR1 and CDR2: LGHNT and FRNRAP. V lost 3 bases to trimming and J lost 0 bases, with 18 bases between them. The CDR3 covers 19 residues. The CDR3 coding sequence is TGTGCTAGTGGTTTCAACCTCGGGTCGGGCGGCTCTGGGGCCAACGTCCTGACTTTC. Its translation is CASGFNLGSGGSGANVLTF. Full variable domain (remainder filled in from reference TRBV12-5 and TRBJ2-6): DARVTQTPRHKVTEMGQEVTMRCQPILGHNTVFWYRQTMMQGLELLAYFRNRAPLDDSGMPKDRFSAEMPDATLATLKIQPSEPRDSAVYFCASGFNLGSGGSGANVLTFGAGSRLTVL.

The chain carries TRBV5-1 and TRBJ2-2, with no clear D. The CDR3 length is 13 residues. CDR1 and CDR2 from the germline V gene are SGHRS and YFSETQ. V was shortened by 0 bases and J by 4 bases, with 4 bases between the two germline ends. CDR3 nucleotides: TGCGCCAGCAGCTTGGATCCCACCGGGGAGCTGTTTTTT. It encodes CASSLDPTGELFF. Full variable domain (remainder filled in from reference TRBV5-1 and TRBJ2-2): KAGVTQTPRYLIKTRGQQVTLSCSPISGHRSVSWYQQTPGQGLQFLFEYFSETQRNKGNFPGRFSGRQFSNSRSEMNVSTLELGDSALYLCASSLDPTGELFFGEGSRLTVL.

This sequence joins TRBV5-1 and TRBJ1-5; D is perhaps TRBD1 (6 bases). Germline CDR1 and CDR2: SGHRS and YFSETQ. V was clipped by 2 bases and J by 0 bases, with 12 bases between them. The CDR3 spans 16 residues. The CDR3: CASSLGTPYSNQPQHF. Written as DNA, the CDR3 is TGCGCCAGCAGCTTAGGGACACCGTATAGCAATCAGCCCCAGCATTTT.

This chain links TRBV7-2 with TRBJ2-1, with 8 bases aligning to TRBD1. This CDR3 comprises 15 residues. Trimming took 1 base from V and 10 from J; bases not matched to a gene: 9. The germline CDR1 and CDR2 sequences are SGHTA and FQGNSA. The CDR3 sequence is CASSLEATGVWEQFF. DNA for the CDR3: TGTGCCAGCAGCTTAGAGGCGACAGGGGTCTGGGAGCAGTTCTTC.

V and J are TRBV6-5 and TRBJ1-5; D unclear. Germline loops: CDR1 MNHEY, CDR2 SVGAGI. Trimming pared 8 bases from V and 1 base from J, leaving 12 bases between. CDR3 length: 14 amino acids. The CDR3 protein is CASGPRGSNQPQHF. As DNA, the CDR3 is TGTGCCAGCGGCCCGCGGGGAAGCAATCAGCCCCAGCATTTT.

This clonotype was seen just once. This chain connects TRBV19 to TRBJ1-4; D gene uncertain. The CDR3 is 16 residues long. The V gene lost 1 base and the J gene lost 5 bases, with 14 bases spanning the gap. Germline CDR1 and CDR2: LNHDA and SQIVND (reference sequence). The CDR3 DNA reads TGTGCCAGTAGTATAGGCGTGGCTTACGCGAATGAAAAACTGTTTTTT. Its translation: CASSIGVAYANEKLFF.

The table lists this clonotype with a count of one. CDR3 protein: CASSSGQADTQYF. DNA for the CDR3: TGTGCCAGCAGCTCCGGGCAGGCAGATACGCAGTATTTT. The chain recombines TRBV5-4 with TRBJ2-3; D is undetermined. This CDR3 region has 13 residues. CDR1 is SGHNT and CDR2 is YYREEE in the germline V gene (reference sequence). The V and J ends lost 3 bases and 4 bases respectively, with 9 bases between them.

In this sample, this clonotype turned up once. The chain combines TRBV9 with TRBJ2-3; no firm D call. Trimming removed 0 bases from V and 2 bases from J, with 7 bases in between. In germline, CDR1 is SGDLS, CDR2 YYNGEE. This CDR3 contains 14 residues. Here the CDR3 DNA reads TGTGCCAGCAGCGTAGGGCAGAACACAGATACGCAGTATTTT. Protein product: CASSVGQNTDTQYF.

The V gene is TRBV19, the J gene TRBJ2-7; 10 bases are a match to TRBD2. The CDR3 runs 15 residues. In germline, CDR1 is LNHDA, CDR2 SQIVND (reference sequence). With 5 bases clipped from V and 2 bases from J, the junction kept 6 bases outside the gene matches. In nucleotides, the CDR3 is TGTGCCAGTAGTCCTGGACTAGCGGCGACCTACGAGCAGTACTTC. It codes for CASSPGLAATYEQYF.

The chain uses TRBV4-2 and TRBJ2-7; D may be TRBD2 (7 bases). The V gene's germline CDR1 is LGHNA and CDR2 YNFKEQ. The CDR3 has 16 residues. V was shortened by 3 bases and J by 6 bases, with 21 bases between the two germline ends. DNA of the CDR3: TGTGCCAGCAGCCAGGGGGGGCTAAGAGAGGCGTTCGAGCAGTACTTC. Encoded protein: CASSQGGLREAFEQYF.

This chain joins TRBV27 and TRBJ2-7; 9 bases match TRBD1. Germline V gene lookup returns CDR1 MNHEY and CDR2 SMNVEV (reference sequence). There are 14 residues in the CDR3. V was clipped by 5 bases and J by 4 bases; unmatched bases: 6. The CDR3 spells CASSDRGGTYEQYF. As DNA, the CDR3 is TGTGCCAGCAGTGACAGGGGGGGTACGTACGAGCAGTACTTC.

This chain uses TRBV28 with TRBJ2-7; the D is unclear. CDR3 size: 13 residues. Between the trimmed V and J ends, which lost 6 bases and 6 bases, there was a span of 15 bases. CDR1 is MDHEN and CDR2 is SYDVKM in the germline V gene. The CDR3 sequence is CASSYFEGGEQYF. For the CDR3, the DNA is TGTGCCAGCAGCTACTTCGAAGGCGGCGAGCAGTACTTC. Using reference TRBV28 and TRBJ2-7 for the parts outside the CDR3, the full variable domain is DVKVTQSSRYLVKRTGEKVFLECVQDMDHENMFWYRQDPGLGLRLIYFSYDVKMKEKGDIPEGYSVSREKKERFSLILESASTNQTSMYLCASSYFEGGEQYFGPGTRLTVT.

V is TRBV5-6 and J is TRBJ1-2, with D unclear. V dropped 4 bases and J dropped 4 bases, with 11 bases sitting between them. From germline, CDR1 is SGHDT and CDR2 YYEEEE. This CDR3 contains 13 residues. The CDR3, as DNA: TGTGCCAGCAGCCCCCCCTCCGTCTATGGCTACACCTTC. This translates into CASSPPSVYGYTF.

This clonotype was counted once. The J gene is TRBJ2-4, the V gene TRBV5-1; TRBD1 aligns across 7 bases. The CDR3 totals 13 residues. The V and J ends lost 4 bases and 8 bases, in that order; junction bases with no gene match: 6. Looked up from germline, CDR1 is SGHRS and CDR2 is YFSETQ. In DNA form, the CDR3 reads TGCGCCAGCAGCAGCCGGGACAGTTACATTCAGTACTTC. Translation: CASSSRDSYIQYF.

The chain recombines TRBV10-3 with TRBJ1-1; D is unclear. This CDR3 is built from 12 residues. Germline values: CDR1 ENHRY, CDR2 SYGVKD. The ends were cut back, 10 bases at V and 1 base at J, with 10 bases in the middle. CDR3 in DNA: TGTGCCACCGGTTGGGGGAACACTGAAGCTTTCTTT. Its protein product is CATGWGNTEAFF.

The chain is built from TRBV19 and TRBJ1-1; D might be TRBD1 (6 bases). CDR1 is LNHDA, CDR2 SQIVND, per germline (reference sequence). The CDR3 runs to 13 residues. Trimming took off 5 bases at V and 4 bases at J, with 11 bases between the two ends. CDR3 DNA sequence: TGTGCCAGTAGTGGACAGCTGAGCACTGAAGCTTTCTTT. Its translation is CASSGQLSTEAFF.

The chain recombines TRBV19 with TRBJ1-1; D ambiguous. Trimming left V 10 bases short and J 5 bases short, with 11 bases between. Germline-derived CDR1 and CDR2 are LNHDA and SQIVND (reference sequence). The CDR3 length is 11 residues. Written as DNA, the CDR3 is TGTGCCACTTTCAGTGGGACTGAAGCTTTCTTT. It specifies CATFSGTEAFF.

This rearrangement joins TRBV27 to TRBJ2-3; no clear D. Trimming shortened V by 6 bases and J by 2 bases, and 15 bases separated the two germline ends. Germline assignment: CDR1 MNHEY and CDR2 SMNVEV (reference sequence). This CDR3 has 15 residues. CDR3 loop: CASRDGALFTDTQYF. CDR3 nucleotide sequence: TGTGCCAGCAGGGACGGTGCGCTATTCACAGATACGCAGTATTTT.

The rearrangement uses TRBV20-1 and TRBJ1-2; D gene unclear. Trimming left V 3 bases short and J 4 bases short, with 12 bases between. CDR1 is DFQATT, CDR2 SNEGSKA, per germline (reference sequence). CDR3 size: 13 residues. The CDR3 reads CSASDSWGYGYTF. The CDR3 nucleotides are TGCAGTGCTAGTGACTCCTGGGGCTATGGCTACACCTTC.

The chain employs TRBV3-1 and TRBJ2-5; no clear D. Trimming pared 1 base from V and 5 bases from J, leaving 11 bases between. Germline CDR1 and CDR2: LGHDT and YNNKEL (reference sequence). The CDR3 is 14 residues long. The CDR3 loop reads CASSQGHTVETQYF. CDR3 coding DNA: TGTGCCAGCAGCCAAGGGCACACTGTGGAGACCCAGTACTTC.

Details on this clonotype: One end of the junction does not line up with germline, which may come from a read error. This chain joins TRBV6-2 or TRBV6-3 and TRBJ2-7, with D uncertain. This CDR3 has 13 amino acids. Germline assignment: CDR1 MNHEY and CDR2 SVGEGT. This chain's CDR3 is CASKDGQLRVSNF. For the CDR3, the DNA is TGTGCCAGCAAGGATGGGCAATTACGAGTTTCGAACTTC.

This clonotype occurred once. The J gene is TRBJ2-3, the V gene TRBV29-1; 12 bases agree with TRBD2. The CDR3 runs to 14 residues. Germline V gives CDR1 SQVTM, CDR2 ANQGSEA. Trimming removed 7 bases from V and 2 bases from J; junction bases left unmatched: 4. The CDR3 region is CSGRLAGVTDTQYF. The DNA of the CDR3 is TGCAGCGGAAGACTAGCGGGAGTCACAGATACGCAGTATTTT.

The chain recombines TRBV7-8 with TRBJ1-5; D gene unclear. Per germline, CDR1 SGHVS and CDR2 FQNEAQ. This CDR3 has 14 residues. Trimming pared 3 bases from V and 2 bases from J, leaving 8 bases between. The CDR3 coding sequence is TGTGCCAGCAGCTTGGGCCGGGGCAATCAGCCCCAGCATTTT. Amino acid sequence: CASSLGRGNQPQHF.

V gene TRBV28 combines with J gene TRBJ2-1, with no clear D. Germline loops: CDR1 MDHEN, CDR2 SYDVKM. Trimming pared 7 bases from V and 3 bases from J, leaving 16 bases between. This CDR3 is built from 15 residues. The CDR3 protein is CASTPRHISYNEQFF. As DNA, the CDR3 is TGTGCCAGCACCCCGCGCCACATTAGCTACAATGAGCAGTTCTTC.

The rearrangement links TRBV24-1 to TRBJ2-1; D may be TRBD1 (6 bases). The CDR3 extends over 15 amino acids. V lost 7 bases and J 6 bases, leaving 18 bases between the germline ends. Germline CDR1 KGHDR, CDR2 SFDVKD. CDR3 protein: CATRPSGVGVNEQFF. The CDR3 DNA is TGTGCCACCAGGCCCTCAGGGGTAGGAGTCAATGAGCAGTTCTTC.

This chain uses TRBV19 with TRBJ2-5, with 9 bases matching TRBD2. The trim removed 0 bases at V and 6 bases at J, leaving 14 bases unmatched. Germline values: CDR1 LNHDA, CDR2 SQIVND (reference sequence). This CDR3 has 18 residues. CDR3 coding DNA: TGTGCCAGTAGTATAGATGCGAAAGCGGGAGGCGGTAAAAAGACCCAGTACTTC. Translating it yields CASSIDAKAGGGKKTQYF.

The V gene is TRBV5-1, the J gene TRBJ2-3, with 7 bases identical to TRBD1. The CDR3 spans 13 residues. CDR1 and CDR2 from the germline V gene are SGHRS and YFSETQ. V was pared by 4 bases and J by 6 bases, with 5 bases of the junction left unmatched. The CDR3 loop is CASSDGTADTQYF. DNA of the CDR3: TGCGCCAGCAGCGACGGGACAGCGGATACGCAGTATTTT.

The CDR3 region has the DNA TGTGCCTGGATGAACGGGCCCCAAGGCCATTCCGAGCAGTACTTC. Protein sequence: CAWMNGPQGHSEQYF. The chain joins TRBV30 to TRBJ2-7; D gene ambiguous. The ends were cut back, 4 bases at V and 6 bases at J, with 22 bases in the middle. The CDR3 has 15 residues. CDR1 is GTSNPN, CDR2 SVGIG, per germline (reference sequence).

The rearrangement uses TRBV6-5 and TRBJ1-1; no clear D gene. Germline V gene lookup returns CDR1 MNHEY and CDR2 SVGAGI. There are 15 residues in the CDR3. V lost 7 bases and J lost 0, with 15 bases in between. In DNA form, the CDR3 reads TGTGCCAGCACCCACCGGGAGGCCTTGAACACTGAAGCTTTCTTT. Its translation: CASTHREALNTEAFF.

The chain combines TRBV6-5 with TRBJ2-4, with D unresolved. From germline, CDR1 is MNHEY and CDR2 SVGAGI. This CDR3 has 16 amino acids. V lost 0 bases to trimming and J lost 0 bases, with 9 bases between them. The CDR3 region is CASSYSNSVAKNIQYF. The CDR3 nucleotides are TGTGCCAGCAGTTACTCGAATAGTGTAGCCAAAAACATTCAGTACTTC.